Each of the 9 T cell receptor beta chains below was sequenced from the same sample in a study of identical twins. TCRdb re-called the 5' RACE reads through MiXCR, storing one row per CDR3 protein. The repertoire has around 370,000 distinct CDR3 sequences, around 9% of them found once; the top ten carry about 8.1%. The sequenced sample was naive T cells sorted from blood. These TCRs come from a woman aged 45-60 years in good health.

The V call is TRBV15, the J call TRBJ2-2; D unresolved. The CDR3 consists of 13 residues. Trimming cost V 6 bases and J 3 bases, with 8 bases left between them. Germline assignment: CDR1 LNHNV and CDR2 YYDKDF (reference sequence). The DNA for the CDR3 is TGTGCCACCAGTTACCGGGACACCGGGGAGCTGTTTTTT. It encodes CATSYRDTGELFF.

The chain combines TRBV30 with TRBJ1-3; no firm D call. The CDR3 runs to 12 residues. V shed 4 bases and J shed 2 bases, with 6 bases lying between them. The germline CDR1 and CDR2 sequences are GTSNPN and SVGIG (reference sequence). CDR3 coding DNA: TGTGCCTGGACCCCCACTGGAAACACCATATATTTT. It is translated as CAWTPTGNTIYF.

This clonotype was seen ten or more times. The chain employs TRBV12-3 or TRBV12-4 and TRBJ1-1; D call uncertain. V lost 6 bases to trimming and J lost 1 base, with 9 bases between them. The CDR3 has 13 amino acids. CDR3 DNA sequence: TGTGCCAGCAGCTTATCAGGGAACACTGAAGCTTTCTTT. Protein sequence: CASSLSGNTEAFF.

This clonotype came up many times. The chain combines TRBV13 with TRBJ2-1; 13 bases align to TRBD2. The CDR3 extends over 19 amino acids. CDR1 and CDR2 (germline): PRHDT, FYEKMQ (reference sequence). Trimming took 5 bases from V and 3 from J; bases not matched to a gene: 13. The CDR3 reads CASSPGLAGIGRFYNEQFF. CDR3 DNA sequence: TGTGCCAGCAGCCCGGGACTAGCGGGGATCGGCCGATTCTACAATGAGCAGTTCTTC.

This clonotype was counted ten times or more. The chain uses TRBV12-3 or TRBV12-4 and TRBJ2-5; TRBD2 matches 7 bases. This CDR3 is 14 amino acids long. The trim removed 6 bases at V and 5 bases at J, leaving 9 bases unmatched. CDR3: CASSVGGFVETQYF. CDR3 coding DNA: TGTGCCAGCAGCGTCGGGGGGTTCGTGGAGACCCAGTACTTC.

The V call is TRBV7-2, the J call TRBJ2-1, with no clear D. V shed 3 bases and J shed 4 bases, with 7 bases lying between them. Germline CDR1 reads SGHTA; CDR2 reads FQGNSA. The CDR3 spans 13 residues. The CDR3 DNA reads as TGTGCCAGCAGCTTTCGGCTTTACAATGAGCAGTTCTTC. It specifies CASSFRLYNEQFF.

This clonotype was recorded at least ten times. The junction shows a germline mismatch at one end, possibly a read error. This sequence joins TRBV12-3 or TRBV12-4 and TRBJ2-6, with D perhaps matching TRBD2 (6 bases). The CDR3 extends over 17 amino acids. The CDR3 here is CASSLVGAGSGANVLTF. The CDR3 DNA reads TGTGCCAGCAGCTTAGTAGGGGCGGGGTCTGGGGCCAACGTCCTGACTTTC.

This clonotype was picked up a small number of times. V is TRBV27 and J is TRBJ1-1, with D possibly matching TRBD1 (6 bases). With 6 bases removed from V and 10 bases from J, the gap between germline ends came to 18 bases. This CDR3 region has 13 residues. Germline CDR1 is MNHEY and CDR2 is SMNVEV (reference sequence). CDR3 sequence: CASRSGQGTIAFF. The CDR3 bases are TGTGCCAGCAGATCCGGTCAGGGGACAATAGCTTTCTTT.

This clonotype has ten or more counts. The chain is built from TRBV4-2 and TRBJ2-7, with TRBD2 matching 8 bases. V lost 7 bases to trimming and J lost 2 bases; unmatched junction nucleotides: 4. This CDR3 has 13 amino acids. Germline V gives CDR1 LGHNA, CDR2 YNFKEQ. CDR3 residues: CASTAGETYEQYF. In DNA form, the CDR3 reads TGTGCCAGCACAGCGGGAGAGACCTACGAGCAGTACTTC.